Given below is one T cell receptor (beta chain) in context. These data belong to a study of chemoradiotherapy in HPV16-positive cancers. This CDR3 spans 15 amino acids. From germline, CDR1 is SEHNR and CDR2 FQNEAQ (reference sequence). The ends were cut back, 1 base at V and 2 bases at J, with 11 bases in the middle. Data came from immunoSEQ multiplex PCR; TCRdb stores just in-frame clones and leaves some out. The repertoire holds tens of thousands of clones, over 85% seen once, with roughly 22% in the top ten. The specimen was blood, collected from a patient who underwent chemoradiotherapy. V usage is TRBV7-9 and J usage is TRBJ1-1; D gene unclear. This TCR derives from a human donor with HPV-associated anogenital cancer. The CDR3 protein is CASSLDPGTNTEAFF. The CDR3 DNA reads TGTGCCAGCAGCTTAGATCCGGGAACTAACACTGAAGCTTTCTTT.